These 8 T cell receptor beta chains originate from one sample sequenced in a study of blood T cell repertoires in COVID-19 (dated by TCRdb to about 2020). The library was prepared using the immunoSEQ multiplex PCR assay. Imported from immuneACCESS, the table was reduced by TCRdb to in-frame sequences with V and J called. These copies leave out some clones; in studies compared against another copy, an unresolved V gene accounts for under half, and the cause of the remainder is not known. The sample contains approximately 49,000 clones, about four fifths of them found a single time. The top ten constitute about 20% of the sample. Material: peripheral blood. These receptor sequences come from a woman of 80 years or more with COVID-19, enrolled during active disease.

The table lists this clone with a few counts. The genes are TRBV6-5 and TRBJ1-1; D is unresolved. Germline CDR1 reads MNHEY; CDR2 reads SVGAGI. CDR3 length equals 14 residues. Trimming cost V 5 bases and J 1 base, with 11 bases left between them. Here the CDR3 reads CASSTTSGNTEAFF. DNA of the CDR3: TGTGCCAGCAGTACAACCTCAGGGAACACTGAAGCTTTCTTT.

The rearrangement links TRBV19 to TRBJ1-1, with D hard to call. Germline V lookup: CDR1 LNHDA, CDR2 SQIVND (reference sequence). The CDR3 loop spans 15 amino acids. V lost 6 bases and J 0 bases, leaving 14 bases between the germline ends. CDR3 nucleotide sequence: TGTGCCAGTAGAGGGAGGGCAGGCGTGAACACTGAAGCTTTCTTT. Its protein product is CASRGRAGVNTEAFF. The full variable domain, with the rest looked up from reference TRBV19 and TRBJ1-1, is DGGITQSPKYLFRKEGQNVTLSCEQNLNHDAMYWYRQDPGQGLRLIYYSQIVNDFQKGDIAEGYSVSREKKESFPLTVTSAQKNPTAFYLCASRGRAGVNTEAFFGQGTRLTVV.

The V gene is TRBV30, the J gene TRBJ2-7; 7 nucleotides align to TRBD2. The CDR3 is 14 amino acids. The ends lost 3 bases at V and 4 bases at J; junction bases unmatched: 9. The germline V gene has CDR1 GTSNPN and CDR2 SVGIG (reference sequence). The CDR3 here is CAWRTKGTTYEQYF. CDR3 bases: TGTGCCTGGAGAACGAAGGGGACTACTTACGAGCAGTACTTC.

The chain joins TRBV2 to TRBJ2-2; 8 bases map to TRBD1. V shed 3 bases and J 6 bases; nucleotides not matched to a gene: 6. The CDR3 spans 15 residues. Looked up from germline, CDR1 is SNHLY and CDR2 is FYNNEI. The DNA for the CDR3 is TGTGCCAGCAGTGATTGGCAGGGGGCGGCCGGGGAGCTGTTTTTT. Residues: CASSDWQGAAGELFF. Full variable domain (remainder filled in from reference TRBV2 and TRBJ2-2): EPEVTQTPSHQVTQMGQEVILRCVPISNHLYFYWYRQILGQKVEFLVSFYNNEISEKSEIFDDQFSVERPDGSNFTLKIRSTKLEDSAMYFCASSDWQGAAGELFFGEGSRLTVL.

The chain uses TRBV6-4 and TRBJ1-2, with 7 nucleotides matching TRBD1. The V segment lost 5 bases and the J segment 2 bases; nucleotides outside the gene matches: 2. The V gene's germline CDR1 is MRHNA and CDR2 SNTAGT. This CDR3 spans 13 amino acids. CDR3 amino acids: CASSKGQNYGYTF. DNA for the CDR3: TGTGCCAGCAGTAAGGGACAGAACTATGGCTACACCTTC.

The chain is built from TRBV10-2 and TRBJ2-1, with 10 bases lining up with TRBD1. The CDR3 contains 15 residues. After removal of 3 bases from V and 8 bases from J, the junction contained 7 bases not matched to a gene. Germline CDR1 is WSHSY and CDR2 is SAAADI. In nucleotides, the CDR3 is TGCGCCAGCAGTGAACGGGACAGGGGTCGGGATGAGCAGTTCTTC. Residues: CASSERDRGRDEQFF.

The rearrangement links TRBV6-5 to TRBJ2-3, with 7 positions matching TRBD2. This CDR3 spans 15 amino acids. J was trimmed by 9 bases and V by 5 bases; bases with no gene match: 14. Germline lookup yields CDR1 MNHEY and CDR2 SVGAGI. CDR3 amino acids: CASSNLADLLWTQYF. CDR3 sequence (DNA): TGTGCCAGCAGTAACCTAGCGGATCTCTTATGGACGCAGTATTTT.

The chain links TRBV15 to TRBJ2-2, with D tentatively TRBD2 (6 bases). With 3 bases removed from V and 4 bases from J, the gap between germline ends came to 9 bases. Germline assignment: CDR1 LNHNV and CDR2 YYDKDF (reference sequence). This CDR3 is built from 14 residues. CDR3 in amino acids: CATSSGSATGELFF. The CDR3 coding sequence is TGTGCCACCAGCAGCGGGAGCGCCACCGGGGAGCTGTTTTTT. Filled out from reference TRBV15 and TRBJ2-2, the complete variable domain reads DAMVIQNPRYQVTQFGKPVTLSCSQTLNHNVMYWYQQKSSQAPKLLFHYYDKDFNNEADTPDNFQSRRPNTSFCFLDIRSPGLGDTAMYLCATSSGSATGELFFGEGSRLTVL.